These T cell receptor beta chains were read from a single sample in a study of multiple sclerosis patients with progressive multifocal leukoencephalopathy. Some clones are missing from TCRdb's copy, which holds only in-frame ones; the method was immunoSEQ multiplex PCR. The repertoire consists of approximately 28,000 clones, with about 87% occurring once and the leading ten covering 5.7%. The material sequenced was PBMCs, taken from a patient treated with natalizumab. Source of these receptors: a woman between 35 and 50 years old with progressive multifocal leukoencephalopathy. Both conserved end residues are part of each CDR3. A D gene is named only where the DNA matches it firmly. Clone sizes are given selectively: once, few, many, or a class where the clone is expanded.

>TRBV30|NA|NA|TRBJ1-5
TGTGCCTGGAGTGTAAATAGCAATCAGCCCCAGCATTTT
CAWSVNSNQPQHF
>TRBV6-1|NA|NA|TRBJ2-1
TGTGCCAGCAGTACCCTCTCTCCCAATGAGCAGTTCTTC
CASSTLSPNEQFF
>TRBV21-1|NA|NA|TRBJ2-7
TGTGCCAGCAGCAAAAAAAGGGGACAGACCTACGAGCAGTACTTC
CASSKKRGQTYEQYF
>TRBV19|NA|once|TRBJ1-1
TGTGCCAGTAGCCTCGGGACGGCGAACACTGAAGCTTTCTTT
CASSLGTANTEAFF
>TRBV7-2|TRBD2|NA|TRBJ2-1
TGTGCCAGCAGCTTAGGACGGGGGGGAGAATACAATGAGCAGTTCTTC
CASSLGRGGEYNEQFF
>TRBV7-2|NA|NA|TRBJ2-7
TGTGCCAGCAGCTTAAAAGCTTTCTACGAGCAGTACTTC
CASSLKAFYEQYF
>TRBV5-1|NA|NA|TRBJ1-1
TGCGCCAGCAGCAAGAACGGACGTGGAAACACTGAAGCTTTCTTT
CASSKNGRGNTEAFF
>TRBV5-4|NA|NA|TRBJ2-7
TGTGCCAGCAGCTTGGGACACCTGGCCTACGAGCAGTACTTC
CASSLGHLAYEQYF
>TRBV30|NA|NA|TRBJ2-1
TGTGCCTGGACAGCTTCAAATGAGCAGTTCTTC
CAWTASNEQFF
>TRBV19|TRBD2|NA|TRBJ2-1
TGTGCCAGTAGTATAGAGGGCGGGAGCCCCTACAATGAGCAGTTCTTC
CASSIEGGSPYNEQFF
>TRBV11-2|NA|NA|TRBJ2-7
TGTGCCAGCAGAACTACTTCAGGGGTCCACGAGCAGTACTTC
CASRTTSGVHEQYF
>TRBV4-2|NA|NA|TRBJ1-5
TGTGCCAGCAGCCACCTGGCGGGGGCAAGGTCCCAGCCCCAGCATTTT
CASSHLAGARSQPQHF
>TRBV4-3|NA|NA|TRBJ1-1
TGCGCCAGCAGCCAAGATCCAGGGAGGAACACTGAAGCTTTCTTT
CASSQDPGRNTEAFF
>TRBV18|NA|NA|TRBJ1-2
TGTGCCAGCTCACCAAGGGGAATGAACTATGGCTACACCTTC
CASSPRGMNYGYTF
>TRBV7-9|NA|NA|TRBJ2-3
TGTGCCAGCAGCCCCTTAGGGGGGACAGATACGCAGTATTTT
CASSPLGGTDTQYF
>TRBV5-5|NA|NA|TRBJ1-3
TGTGCCAGCAGCCCCGGGAGTGAGGGAAACACCATATATTTT
CASSPGSEGNTIYF
>TRBV5-8|NA|NA|TRBJ1-1
TGTGCCAGCAGCTCTCTCGTTATGAACACTGAAGCTTTCTTT
CASSSLVMNTEAFF
>TRBV16|NA|NA|TRBJ2-1
TGTGCCAGCAGCCTTCCAGCGGGCTCTACTGGGAATGAGCAGTTCTTC
CASSLPAGSTGNEQFF
>TRBV4-2|NA|NA|TRBJ1-2
TGTGCCAGCAGCCAAGATTTAGTTGACTATGGCTACACCTTC
CASSQDLVDYGYTF
>TRBV7-2|NA|NA|TRBJ2-7
TGTGCCAGCAGCTTAGCACAGGTACAGAACTACGAGCAGTACTTC
CASSLAQVQNYEQYF
>TRBV5-1|NA|NA|TRBJ1-1
TGCGCCAGCAGCTTGGACAGGGACTACACTGAAGCTTTCTTT
CASSLDRDYTEAFF
>TRBV19|NA|NA|TRBJ1-2
TGTGCCAGTAGTCTGACAGTGAGTGATGGCTACACCTTC
CASSLTVSDGYTF
>TRBV7-9|NA|NA|TRBJ1-6
TGTGCCAGCAGCTTAGGGTGGGTTCTGGAAGCACCCCTCCACTTT
CASSLGWVLEAPLHF
>TRBV19|TRBD1|NA|TRBJ1-5
TGTGCCAGTAGTACCCCCGGGACAGGGGGCAAAGGCAATCAGCCCCAGCATTTT
CASSTPGTGGKGNQPQHF
>TRBV19|NA|NA|TRBJ2-7
TGTGCCAGTAGTATAGGTTTGGGGGGGGACAGATCCTACGAGCAGTACTTC
CASSIGLGGDRSYEQYF
>TRBV27|NA|NA|TRBJ1-2
TGTGCCAGCAGTTTTTTCCAGGGGAATGGCTACACCTTC
CASSFFQGNGYTF
>TRBV4-3|TRBD1|NA|TRBJ1-6
TGCGCCAGCAGCCAAGATAGGACAGGGGTGCTGCCCCTCCACTTT
CASSQDRTGVLPLHF
>TRBV6-6|NA|NA|TRBJ2-7
TGTGCCAGCAGTTACCCCCTCGCAGGTCAACTCTACGAGCAGTACTTC
CASSYPLAGQLYEQYF
>TRBV5-1|TRBD1|NA|TRBJ2-3
TGCGCCAGCAGCTTGGCGGGACAGCGCACAGATACGCAGTATTTT
CASSLAGQRTDTQYF
>TRBV2|NA|once|TRBJ2-3
TGTGCCAGCAGTGAAGGGTTGGATCAAACAGATACGCAGTATTTT
CASSEGLDQTDTQYF
>TRBV19|TRBD2|NA|TRBJ2-3
TGTGCCAGTACAACTAGCGGGGGAACCACAGATACGCAGTATTTT
CASTTSGGTTDTQYF
>TRBV4-1|NA|NA|TRBJ2-7
TGCGCCAGCAGCCAAGATATCAGGGTCGAGCAGTACTTC
CASSQDIRVEQYF
>TRBV19|NA|NA|TRBJ1-1
TGTGCCAGTAGTATAGGCGACCTTTTGAACACTGAAGCTTTCTTT
CASSIGDLLNTEAFF
>TRBV2|NA|NA|TRBJ2-2
TGTGCCAGCAGCGTGGACCGCGTGAGGGCCGGGGAGCTGTTTTTT
CASSVDRVRAGELFF
>TRBV6-5|TRBD2|NA|TRBJ2-2
TGTGCCTCTTCTCCGGGAGGGAGGACCGGGGAGCTGTTTTTT
CASSPGGRTGELFF
>TRBV28|NA|once|TRBJ1-4
TGTGCCAGCAGTTTACTGGCCGAGACGGTGAGCGAAAAACTGTTTTTT
CASSLLAETVSEKLFF
>TRBV27|TRBD1|NA|TRBJ2-7
TGTGCCAGCAGAGGGCGGACAGGGGGCTACGAGCAGTACTTC
CASRGRTGGYEQYF
>TRBV9|NA|NA|TRBJ2-7
TGTGCCAGCAGCGCTACAGGGACTACCTACGAGCAGTACTTC
CASSATGTTYEQYF
>TRBV18|NA|NA|TRBJ2-1
TGTGCCAGCTCACCACGACAGCGACGGGACAATGAGCAGTTCTTC
CASSPRQRRDNEQFF
>TRBV20-1|NA|NA|TRBJ2-7
TGCAGTGCTAAACGAGAGCAGTACTTC
CSAKREQYF
>TRBV19|NA|NA|TRBJ2-3
TGTGCCAGTAGCCCGGGCGTGGCCGCAGATACGCAGTATTTT
CASSPGVAADTQYF
>TRBV19|NA|NA|TRBJ1-1
TGTGCCAGTAGTAGGGCAGGGGTAGGCGGCACTGAAGCTTTCTTT
CASSRAGVGGTEAFF
>TRBV15|TRBD1|once|TRBJ1-1
TGTGCCACCAGCGGATGGACAGGGGTTGACACTGAAGCTTTCTTT
CATSGWTGVDTEAFF
>TRBV6-5|TRBD1|NA|TRBJ1-6
TGTGCCAGCAGCTACAGGGGATTGGGTTATAATTCACCCCTCCACTTT
CASSYRGLGYNSPLHF
>TRBV29-1|NA|NA|TRBJ1-2
TGCAGCGCCCGAGGGGGGGCCCTCTATGGCTACACCTTC
CSARGGALYGYTF